This T cell receptor beta chain comes out of a study of regulatory T cells in long-lasting Graves disease. Broader study findings: Persistent Graves' disease cases displayed lower TCR diversity than newly diagnosed ones.

As concerns this clonotype: Its antigen remains unknown.

Time point defined: newly diagnosed GD, antithyroid drugs for less than 3 months. Extracted RNA from PBMCs served as the source of the TCR library. With iRepertoire HTBI primers and Arm-PCR of CDR3 regions, TCR beta libraries were built. In the original workflow: The samples included approximately 60 TRBV and 14 TRBJ segments. TCRdb re-analysed the multiplex PCR reads in MiXCR, keeping a single row per CDR3 protein. It is TCRdb's table, rather than the study itself, that gives the V and J calls and clone size. The repertoire holds approximately 350,000 distinct CDR3 sequences, with over 9.5% as singletons. Another study also made use of these data, one on T cells in Graves' hyperthyroidism and ophthalmopathy.

The TCR originated in a woman younger than 30 with Graves disease. The sequenced sample was peripheral blood mononuclear cells (PBMCs), obtained at new diagnosis, from a patient treated with antithyroid drugs.

The CDR3, as DNA: TGTGCCAGCAGCCAAGCCGCCGGGGGGATGGGAGGAAACACCATATATTTT. It yields the protein CASSQAAGGMGGNTIYF. The J gene is TRBJ1-3, the V gene TRBV11-1; D might be TRBD1 (5 bases). Germline V lookup: CDR1 SGHAT, CDR2 FQDESV (reference sequence). The CDR3 is made up of 17 amino acids. Trimming took off 5 bases at V and 4 bases at J, with 21 bases between the two ends.